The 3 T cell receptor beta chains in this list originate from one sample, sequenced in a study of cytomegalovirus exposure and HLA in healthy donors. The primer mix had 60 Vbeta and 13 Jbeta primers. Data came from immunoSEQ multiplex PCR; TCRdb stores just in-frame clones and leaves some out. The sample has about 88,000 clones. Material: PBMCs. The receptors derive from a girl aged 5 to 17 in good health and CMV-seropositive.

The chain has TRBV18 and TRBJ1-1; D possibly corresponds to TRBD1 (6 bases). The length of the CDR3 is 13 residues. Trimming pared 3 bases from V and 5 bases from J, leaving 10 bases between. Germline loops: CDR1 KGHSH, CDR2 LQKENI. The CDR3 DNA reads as TGTGCCAGCTCACCGGACAGACAAACTGAAGCTTTCTTT. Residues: CASSPDRQTEAFF.

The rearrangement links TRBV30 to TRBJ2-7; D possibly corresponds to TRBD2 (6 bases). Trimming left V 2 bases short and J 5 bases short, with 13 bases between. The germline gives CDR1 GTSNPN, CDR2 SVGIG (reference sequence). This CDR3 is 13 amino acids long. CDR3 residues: CAWSREHLDEQYV. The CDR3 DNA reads TGTGCCTGGAGTCGGGAGCACCTCGACGAGCAGTACGTC.

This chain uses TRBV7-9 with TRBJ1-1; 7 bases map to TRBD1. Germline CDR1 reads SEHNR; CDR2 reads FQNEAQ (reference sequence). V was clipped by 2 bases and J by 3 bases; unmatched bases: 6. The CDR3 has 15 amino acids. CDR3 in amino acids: CASSLLSGGYTEAFF. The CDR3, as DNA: TGTGCCAGCAGCTTACTTTCAGGGGGGTACACTGAAGCTTTCTTT.